Following are 25 T cell receptor beta chains from one sample sequenced in a study of blood T cell repertoires in COVID-19. The data were produced by immunoSEQ multiplex PCR, yet TCRdb's version contains in-frame clones alone and is incomplete. The table records under 150,000 clones, approximately 84% of them present only once. The sample taken for sequencing was PBMCs or T cells enriched from blood (not recorded which). The receptors stem from a man aged 40-55 years with acute COVID-19.

The chain carries TRBV7-2 and TRBJ2-2, with 7 bases identical to TRBD1. With 4 bases clipped from V and 6 bases from J, the junction kept 11 bases outside the gene matches. The CDR3 contains 16 residues. Germline V lookup: CDR1 SGHTA, CDR2 FQGNSA. The CDR3 sequence: CASSSRQGQTAGELFF. The CDR3 coding sequence is TGTGCCAGCAGCTCCCGACAGGGCCAGACAGCCGGGGAGCTGTTTTTT.

The chain couples TRBV11-2 to TRBJ2-3; 9 bases line up with TRBD2. The V and J ends lost 4 bases and 5 bases, in that order; junction bases with no gene match: 13. The CDR3 is 17 amino acids. Germline-derived CDR1 and CDR2 are SGHAT and FQNNGV. DNA for the CDR3: TGTGCCAGCAGCTCCCAGCCTGCGGGGGGGGAGGGAGATACGCAGTATTTT. Protein: CASSSQPAGGEGDTQYF.

The CDR3 reads CASTRDRGMETQYF. The DNA of the CDR3 is TGTGCCAGCACCCGGGACAGGGGAATGGAGACCCAGTACTTC. The chain links TRBV2 to TRBJ2-5; 10 bases fit TRBD1. The CDR3 has 14 amino acids. V was clipped by 7 bases and J by 5 bases; unmatched bases: 7. The germline V gene has CDR1 SNHLY and CDR2 FYNNEI.

The rearrangement uses TRBV7-9 and TRBJ1-1, with a tentative D call TRBD1 (5 bases). There are 14 residues in the CDR3. The V gene's germline CDR1 is SEHNR and CDR2 FQNEAQ (reference sequence). V dropped 5 bases and J dropped 2 bases, with 12 bases sitting between them. The CDR3 nucleotides are TGTGCCAGCAGCCTCCCCCAGGGTAACACTGAAGCTTTCTTT. It specifies CASSLPQGNTEAFF.

The chain carries TRBV12-3 or TRBV12-4 and TRBJ2-1; TRBD2 matches 7 bases. The CDR3 covers 12 residues. V lost 8 bases to trimming and J lost 3 bases; unmatched junction nucleotides: 1. The CDR3 DNA follows: TGTGCCAGCCGCGGGAGCTACAATGAGCAGTTCTTC. Its translation is CASRGSYNEQFF.

V and J are TRBV5-1 and TRBJ2-1, with 9 bases matching TRBD2. Germline CDR1 SGHRS, CDR2 YFSETQ. The CDR3 covers 16 residues. V lost 0 bases to trimming and J lost 10 bases; unmatched junction nucleotides: 11. The CDR3 here is CASSLAGGLAGREQFF. Written as DNA, the CDR3 is TGCGCCAGCAGCTTGGCCGGGGGACTAGCAGGAAGGGAGCAGTTCTTC.

The chain has TRBV7-9 and TRBJ2-7; TRBD1 matches at 8 bases. The CDR3 length is 17 residues. Germline trimming cut 5 bases from V and 3 bases from J; bases unmatched to any gene: 15. Germline lookup yields CDR1 SEHNR and CDR2 FQNEAQ (reference sequence). CDR3 residues: CASSPGLRTGMNYEQYF. The CDR3, as DNA: TGTGCCAGCAGCCCAGGCCTTAGGACAGGGATGAACTACGAGCAGTACTTC.

The rearrangement joins TRBV19 to TRBJ2-7; the D is unclear. The CDR3 extends over 13 amino acids. Germline loops: CDR1 LNHDA, CDR2 SQIVND (reference sequence). The V gene lost 1 base and the J gene lost 5 bases, with 9 bases spanning the gap. CDR3 sequence: CASSIAVFDEQYF. The DNA of the CDR3 is TGTGCCAGTAGTATAGCCGTGTTCGACGAGCAGTACTTC.

This chain links TRBV10-3 with TRBJ1-3; 7 nucleotides match TRBD1. The germline gives CDR1 ENHRY, CDR2 SYGVKD. Germline trimming cut 6 bases from V and 1 base from J; bases unmatched to any gene: 9. This CDR3 is 16 amino acids long. Here the CDR3 reads CAIRPRQGTSGNTIYF. CDR3 bases: TGTGCCATCAGACCCCGACAGGGAACTTCTGGAAACACCATATATTTT.

The CDR3: CSVGQTSTDTQYF. Written as DNA, the CDR3 is TGCAGCGTTGGGCAGACTAGCACAGATACGCAGTATTTT. The rearrangement links TRBV29-1 to TRBJ2-3; D is undetermined. Germline values: CDR1 SQVTM, CDR2 ANQGSEA. The V end lost 4 bases, the J end lost 0 bases, and 8 bases lay between the germline ends. This CDR3 has 13 amino acids.

The sample holds a few counts of this clone. The chain joins TRBV7-9 to TRBJ1-6, with 7 bases fitting TRBD1. Germline V gives CDR1 SEHNR, CDR2 FQNEAQ (reference sequence). The CDR3 is 12 amino acids. Unmatched junction bases numbered 3, after V lost 8 bases and J lost 8 bases. CDR3 protein: CASGDSYSPLHF. CDR3 bases: TGTGCCAGCGGGGACAGCTATTCACCCCTCCACTTT.

The rearrangement joins TRBV19 to TRBJ2-1; 13 bases agree with TRBD2. Per the germline V gene, CDR1 is LNHDA and CDR2 is SQIVND (reference sequence). V lost 5 bases and J lost 8; bases outside the gene matches: 6. This CDR3 comprises 15 residues. CDR3 in DNA: TGTGCCAGTAGTTTACTAGCGGGAGGGCCTCATGAGCAGTTCTTC. It specifies CASSLLAGGPHEQFF.

The chain couples TRBV6-2 or TRBV6-3 to TRBJ2-1; tentatively, D is TRBD1 (5 bases). Germline lookup yields CDR1 MNHEY and CDR2 SVGEGT. This CDR3 contains 15 residues. Deletions cut 0 bases from V and 2 bases from J, with 8 bases between. The CDR3 coding sequence is TGTGCCAGCAGTTACTCGAGCAGGGCCTACAATGAGCAGTTCTTC. This gives the protein CASSYSSRAYNEQFF.

The chain links TRBV4-1 to TRBJ2-1; perhaps TRBD1 as D (6 bases). The CDR3 is 16 residues long. The V and J ends lost 4 bases and 4 bases respectively, with 17 bases between them. The V gene's germline CDR1 is MGHRA and CDR2 YSYEKL. CDR3 loop: CASSLRDTPRYNEQFF. CDR3 bases: TGCGCCAGCAGCCTCCGGGACACCCCCCGGTACAATGAGCAGTTCTTC.

The chain employs TRBV9 and TRBJ2-2; TRBD1 is a possible D gene (6 bases). Germline-derived CDR1 and CDR2 are SGDLS and YYNGEE. The CDR3 length is 19 residues. Between the trimmed V and J ends, which lost 4 bases and 7 bases, there was a span of 29 bases. CDR3 in DNA: TGTGCCAGCAGCTCACCAAGGCAGGCGCCTCAGGGGCGTTACGGGGAGCTGTTTTTT. Translated, it gives CASSSPRQAPQGRYGELFF.

The chain joins TRBV19 to TRBJ1-1; TRBD1 might be the D (6 bases). The germline gives CDR1 LNHDA, CDR2 SQIVND (reference sequence). The CDR3 extends over 14 amino acids. V lost 5 bases, J lost 2 bases, and 12 bases lay in between. The CDR3 region has the DNA TGTGCCAGTAGTGCCAACAGGGCCAACACTGAAGCTTTCTTT. Encoded protein: CASSANRANTEAFF.

This clone was found a few times. This rearrangement joins TRBV30 to TRBJ1-3; D unclear. Trimming shortened V by 8 bases and J by 6 bases, and 11 bases separated the two germline ends. This CDR3 is 11 amino acids long. Per the germline V gene, CDR1 is GTSNPN and CDR2 is SVGIG (reference sequence). This CDR3 reads CAAERENTIYF. CDR3 DNA: TGTGCCGCTGAGCGGGAAAACACCATATATTTT. The whole variable domain, filled in from reference TRBV30 and TRBJ1-3, reads SQTIHQWPATLVQPVGSPLSLECTVEGTSNPNLYWYRQAAGRGLQLLFYSVGIGQISSEVPQNLSASRPQDRQFILSSKKLLLSDSGFYLCAAERENTIYFGEGSWLTVV.

The rearrangement joins TRBV10-2 to TRBJ1-5; D is unresolved. The V and J ends lost 5 bases and 0 bases respectively, with 14 bases between them. In germline, CDR1 is WSHSY, CDR2 SAAADI. The CDR3 runs 16 residues. The CDR3 region has the DNA TGCGCCAGCAGTTTCGGCAGCGCCCTTAGCAATCAGCCCCAGCATTTT. Translating it yields CASSFGSALSNQPQHF.

V gene TRBV5-4 combines with J gene TRBJ2-1, with TRBD2 identical over 10 bases. Trimming removed 6 bases from V and 7 bases from J; junction bases left unmatched: 16. The CDR3 runs to 17 residues. The germline V gene has CDR1 SGHNT and CDR2 YYREEE (reference sequence). CDR3 sequence: CASTPRGGGLAINEQFF. DNA for the CDR3: TGTGCCAGCACCCCACGGGGTGGGGGACTAGCGATAAATGAGCAGTTCTTC.

This clone was counted between two and nine times. The chain couples TRBV15 to TRBJ1-1; 8 bases are shared with TRBD1. V trimming: 0 bases; J trimming: 4 bases; junction bases outside the gene matches: 4. The germline CDR1 and CDR2 sequences are LNHNV and YYDKDF (reference sequence). The CDR3 has 15 amino acids. The CDR3: CATSRDQGARTEAFF. The CDR3 DNA reads as TGTGCCACCAGCAGAGATCAGGGGGCGCGCACTGAAGCTTTCTTT.

This sequence joins TRBV27 and TRBJ2-2, with D tentatively TRBD2 (5 bases). CDR1 and CDR2 from the germline V gene are MNHEY and SMNVEV (reference sequence). The CDR3 consists of 13 residues. The V end was cut by 7 bases, the J end by 5 bases, with 11 bases between. The CDR3 loop reads CASTSRRTGELFF. CDR3 bases: TGTGCCAGCACTTCACGGAGGACCGGGGAGCTGTTTTTT.

The CDR3: CASTLGTGGGELFF. The DNA of the CDR3 is TGTGCCAGCACCCTCGGGACAGGCGGAGGGGAGCTGTTTTTT. The V call is TRBV7-2, the J call TRBJ2-2; 8 bases fit TRBD1. Germline loops: CDR1 SGHTA, CDR2 FQGNSA. V was pared by 7 bases and J by 8 bases, with 9 bases of the junction left unmatched. The CDR3 covers 14 residues.

The rearrangement uses TRBV19 and TRBJ1-6, with 8 bases that match TRBD1. This CDR3 spans 15 amino acids. The V and J ends lost 9 bases and 9 bases, in that order; junction bases with no gene match: 13. From germline, CDR1 is LNHDA and CDR2 SQIVND (reference sequence). The CDR3 spells CASRTEPQGGSPLHF. The DNA for the CDR3 is TGTGCCAGCCGAACCGAGCCACAGGGGGGTTCACCCCTCCACTTT.

The rearrangement uses TRBV3-1 (or the pseudogene TRBV3-2) and TRBJ1-1; D is undetermined. Trimming took off 4 bases at V and 5 bases at J, with 11 bases between the two ends. The CDR3 length is 13 residues. Germline CDR1 reads LGHDT; CDR2 reads YNNKEL (reference sequence). The CDR3 region is CASSRLEGTEAFF. The CDR3 DNA reads as TGTGCCAGCAGCCGCCTGGAGGGAACTGAAGCTTTCTTT.

The CDR3 DNA sequence: TGTGCCAGCAGCCACGCAACGCCGGGACAGAGTGGGTATGAGCAGTTCTTC. Translation: CASSHATPGQSGYEQFF. The chain recombines TRBV7-8 with TRBJ2-1; 7 bases are shared with TRBD1. The CDR3 covers 17 residues. CDR1 SGHVS and CDR2 FQNEAQ come from the germline V gene. V was pared by 5 bases and J by 8 bases, with 18 bases of the junction left unmatched.